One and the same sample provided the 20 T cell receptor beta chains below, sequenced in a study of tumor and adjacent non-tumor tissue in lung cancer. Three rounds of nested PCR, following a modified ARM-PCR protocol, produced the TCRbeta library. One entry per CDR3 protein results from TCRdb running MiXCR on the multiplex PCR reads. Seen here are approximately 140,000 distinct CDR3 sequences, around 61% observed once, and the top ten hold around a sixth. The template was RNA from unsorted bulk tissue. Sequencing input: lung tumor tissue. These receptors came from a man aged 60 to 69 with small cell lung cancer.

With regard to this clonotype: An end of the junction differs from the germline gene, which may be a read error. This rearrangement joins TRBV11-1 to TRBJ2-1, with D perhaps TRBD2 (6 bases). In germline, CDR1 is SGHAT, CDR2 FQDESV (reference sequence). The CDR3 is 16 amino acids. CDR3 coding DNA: TGTGCCGGCAGCTCAGCGCCGGAGGGCCAGCCCAATGAGCAATTCTTC. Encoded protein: CAGSSAPEGQPNEQFF.

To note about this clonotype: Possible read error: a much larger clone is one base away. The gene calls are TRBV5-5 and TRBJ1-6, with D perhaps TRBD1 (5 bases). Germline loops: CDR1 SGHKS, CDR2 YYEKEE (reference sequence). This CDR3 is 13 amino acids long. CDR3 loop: CVSSLLWDSPLHF. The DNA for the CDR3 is TGTGTCAGCAGCTTGTTATGGGACTCACCCCTCCACTTT.

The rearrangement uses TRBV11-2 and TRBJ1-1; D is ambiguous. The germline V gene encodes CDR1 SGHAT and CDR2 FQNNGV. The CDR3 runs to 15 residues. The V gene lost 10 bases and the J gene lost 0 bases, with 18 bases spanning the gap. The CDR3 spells CANCFVGTLNTEAFF. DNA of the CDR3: TGTGCCAACTGCTTCGTGGGAACTCTGAACACTGAAGCTTTCTTT.

CDR3: CASTTEGGTEAFF. DNA of the CDR3: TGTGCCAGCACCACTGAAGGAGGGACTGAAGCTTTCTTT. This sequence joins TRBV11-1 and TRBJ1-1; D is ambiguous. V gave up 7 bases and J gave up 5 bases, with 14 bases separating them. The CDR3 totals 13 residues. Looked up from germline, CDR1 is SGHAT and CDR2 is FQDESV (reference sequence).

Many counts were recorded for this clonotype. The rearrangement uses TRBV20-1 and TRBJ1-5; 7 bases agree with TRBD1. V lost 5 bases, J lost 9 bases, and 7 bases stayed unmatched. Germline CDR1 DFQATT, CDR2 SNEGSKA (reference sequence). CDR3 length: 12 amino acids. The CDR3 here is CSAGQVPRPQHF. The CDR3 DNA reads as TGCAGTGCTGGACAGGTACCGAGGCCCCAGCATTTT.

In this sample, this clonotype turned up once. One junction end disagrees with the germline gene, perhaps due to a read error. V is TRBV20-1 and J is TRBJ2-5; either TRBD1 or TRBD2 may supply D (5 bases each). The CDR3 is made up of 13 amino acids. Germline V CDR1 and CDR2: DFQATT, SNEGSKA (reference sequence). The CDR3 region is CSARATGWETQNF. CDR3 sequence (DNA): TGCAGTGCTAGGGCAACAGGTTGGGAGACCCAGAACTTC.

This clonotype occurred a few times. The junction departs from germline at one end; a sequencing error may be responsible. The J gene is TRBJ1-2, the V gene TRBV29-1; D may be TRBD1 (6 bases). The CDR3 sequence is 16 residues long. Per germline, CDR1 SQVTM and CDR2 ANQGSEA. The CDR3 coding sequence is TGCAGCCTTGAACCCCTACAGGGCCTCAGCGCCTATGGCTACACTTTC. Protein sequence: CSLEPLQGLSAYGYTF. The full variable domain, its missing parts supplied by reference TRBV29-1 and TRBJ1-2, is SAVISQKPSRDICQRGTSLTIQCQVDSQVTMMFWYRQQPGQSLTLIATANQGSEATYESGFVIDKFPISRPNLTFSTLTVSNMSPEDSSIYLCSLEPLQGLSAYGYTFGSGTRLTVV.

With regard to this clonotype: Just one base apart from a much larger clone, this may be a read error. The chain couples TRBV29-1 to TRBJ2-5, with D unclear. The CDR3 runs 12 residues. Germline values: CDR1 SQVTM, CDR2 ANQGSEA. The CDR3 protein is CGATAFGETQYF. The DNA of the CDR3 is TGCGGCGCCACTGCCTTTGGAGAGACCCAGTACTTC.

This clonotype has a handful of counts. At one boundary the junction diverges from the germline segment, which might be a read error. The CDR3 DNA reads as TGTGCCAGCAGTTTAGGGAGGGGACGCAATCAGCCTCAGCATTTT. Its protein product is CASSLGRGRNQPQHF. This chain uses TRBV12-3 or TRBV12-4 with TRBJ1-5; tentative D call: TRBD1 (5 bases). This CDR3 is 15 amino acids long.

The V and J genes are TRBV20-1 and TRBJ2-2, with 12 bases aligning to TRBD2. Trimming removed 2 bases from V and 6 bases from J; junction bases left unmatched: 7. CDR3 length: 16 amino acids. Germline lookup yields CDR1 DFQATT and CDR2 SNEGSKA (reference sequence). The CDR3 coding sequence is TGCAGTGCTAGATTCGCTAGCGGGAGGGGAGCCGGGGAGCTGTTTTTT. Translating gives CSARFASGRGAGELFF.

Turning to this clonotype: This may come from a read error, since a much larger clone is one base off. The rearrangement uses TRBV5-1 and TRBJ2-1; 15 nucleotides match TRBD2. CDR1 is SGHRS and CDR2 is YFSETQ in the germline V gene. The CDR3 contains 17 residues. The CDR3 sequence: CASSVGLAGGISDDQFF. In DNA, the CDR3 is TGCGCCAGCAGCGTGGGACTAGCGGGAGGTATTTCGGATGACCAGTTCTTC.

For the CDR3, the DNA is TGTGCCAGCAGCGGAACCGGAAGGGATACGCAGTATTTT. Amino acid sequence: CASSGTGRDTQYF. The rearrangement links TRBV5-4 to TRBJ2-3; no firm D call. The V end lost 4 bases, the J end lost 6 bases, and 12 bases lay between the germline ends. The length of the CDR3 is 13 residues. CDR1 is SGHNT, CDR2 YYREEE, per germline (reference sequence).

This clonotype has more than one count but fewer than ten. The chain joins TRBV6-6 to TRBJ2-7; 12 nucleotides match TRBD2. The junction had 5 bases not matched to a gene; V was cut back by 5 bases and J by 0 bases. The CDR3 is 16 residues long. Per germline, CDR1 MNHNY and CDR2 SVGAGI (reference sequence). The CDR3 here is CASSLQGLAGSYEQYF. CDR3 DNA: TGTGCCAGCAGTCTTCAGGGACTAGCGGGCTCCTACGAGCAGTACTTC.

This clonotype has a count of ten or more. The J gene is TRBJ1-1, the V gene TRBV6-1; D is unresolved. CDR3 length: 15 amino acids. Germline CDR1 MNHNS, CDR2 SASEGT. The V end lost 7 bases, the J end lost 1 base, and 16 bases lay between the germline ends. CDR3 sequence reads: CASNDAGRENTEAFF. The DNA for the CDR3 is TGTGCCAGCAACGATGCGGGGAGGGAGAACACTGAAGCTTTCTTT.

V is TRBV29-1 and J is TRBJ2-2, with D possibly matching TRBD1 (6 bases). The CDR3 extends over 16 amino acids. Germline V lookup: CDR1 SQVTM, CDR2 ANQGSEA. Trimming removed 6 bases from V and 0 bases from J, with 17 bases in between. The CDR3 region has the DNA TGCAGCGTCGCCTGGACAGTGAAATCGAACACCGGGGAGCTGTTTTTT. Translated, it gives CSVAWTVKSNTGELFF.

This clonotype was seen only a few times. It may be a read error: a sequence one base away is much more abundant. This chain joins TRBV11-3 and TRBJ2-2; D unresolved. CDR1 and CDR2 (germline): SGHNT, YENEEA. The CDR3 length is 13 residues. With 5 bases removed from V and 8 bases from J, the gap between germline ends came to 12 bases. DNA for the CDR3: TGTGCCAGCAGCGTCCTTGGGTCGGGGGAGCTGTTTTTT. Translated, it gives CASSVLGSGELFF.

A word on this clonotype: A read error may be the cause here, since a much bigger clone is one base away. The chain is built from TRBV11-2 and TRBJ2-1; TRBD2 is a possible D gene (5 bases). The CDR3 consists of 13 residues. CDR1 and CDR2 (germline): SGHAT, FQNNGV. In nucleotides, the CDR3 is TGTGTCAGCAGCCGGATAGCGAGCAATGAGCAGTTCTTC. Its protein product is CVSSRIASNEQFF.

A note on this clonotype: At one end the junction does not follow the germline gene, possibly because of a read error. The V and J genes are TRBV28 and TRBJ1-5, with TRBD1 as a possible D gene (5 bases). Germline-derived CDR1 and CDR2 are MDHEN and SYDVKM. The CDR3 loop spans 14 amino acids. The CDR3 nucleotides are TGTGCCAGCACTTTGGGGCTGAGCAGTCAGCCCCAGCATTTT. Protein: CASTLGLSSQPQHF.

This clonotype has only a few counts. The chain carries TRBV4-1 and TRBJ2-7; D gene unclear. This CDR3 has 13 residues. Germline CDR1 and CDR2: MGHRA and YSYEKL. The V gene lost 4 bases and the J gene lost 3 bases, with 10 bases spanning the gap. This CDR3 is CASSPTDCYEQYV. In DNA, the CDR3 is TGCGCCAGCAGCCCTACAGACTGCTACGAGCAGTACGTC.

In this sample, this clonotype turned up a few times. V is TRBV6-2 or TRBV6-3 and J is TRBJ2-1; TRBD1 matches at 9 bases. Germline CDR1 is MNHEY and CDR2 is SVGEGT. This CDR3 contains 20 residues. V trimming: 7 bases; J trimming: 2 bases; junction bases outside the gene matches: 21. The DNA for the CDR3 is TGTGCCAGCACCGCCCCCGGGACAGGGTATAGTAGCGGAACCTACAATGAGCAGTTCTTC. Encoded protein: CASTAPGTGYSSGTYNEQFF.